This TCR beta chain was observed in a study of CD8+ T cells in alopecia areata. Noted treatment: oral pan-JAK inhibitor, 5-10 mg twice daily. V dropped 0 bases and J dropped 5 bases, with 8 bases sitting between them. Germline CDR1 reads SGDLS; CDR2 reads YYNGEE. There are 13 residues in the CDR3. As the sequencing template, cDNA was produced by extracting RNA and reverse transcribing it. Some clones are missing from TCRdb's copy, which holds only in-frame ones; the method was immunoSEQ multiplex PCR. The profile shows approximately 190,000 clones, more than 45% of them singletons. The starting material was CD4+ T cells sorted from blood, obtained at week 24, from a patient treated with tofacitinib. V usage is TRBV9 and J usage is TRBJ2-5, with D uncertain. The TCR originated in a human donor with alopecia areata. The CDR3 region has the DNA TGTGCCAGCAGCGTAGATACAGTTGAGACCCAGTACTTC. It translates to CASSVDTVETQYF. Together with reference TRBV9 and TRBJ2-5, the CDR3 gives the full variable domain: DSGVTQTPKHLITATGQRVTLRCSPRSGDLSVYWYQQSLDQGLQFLIQYYNGEERAKGNILERFSAQQFPDLHSELNLSSLELGDSALYFCASSVDTVETQYFGPGTRLLVL.